This paragraph reports one T cell receptor (beta chain). Its antigen remains unknown. An end of the junction differs from the germline gene, which may be a read error. The sample originates from a study of cytomegalovirus exposure and HLA in healthy donors. Overall study: Across a few hundred genotyped donors, roughly 80% landed in the Caucasian-associated ancestry cluster. Study results and limitations: In a later analysis, HLA-C alleles had the fewest associated TCRs, DRB1 alleles the most. Cytomegalovirus association was assigned to approximately 180 TCR beta chains. Near-uniform donor sequencing depth was presumed by presence/absence analyses.

PCR amplification relied on 60 Vbeta primers (plus 13 Jbeta primers). Some clones are missing from TCRdb's copy, which holds only in-frame ones; the method was immunoSEQ multiplex PCR. Found here are about 43,000 clones, around 77% of them singletons; the top ten hold roughly 1.4%. Germline V gene sequence: CDR1 SEHNR, CDR2 FQNEAQ (reference sequence). There are 17 residues in the CDR3. The J gene is TRBJ2-1, the V gene TRBV7-9; possible D gene TRBD1, 5 bases. This receptor was obtained from a man in his thirties or forties in good health and CMV-seronegative. Sample: PBMCs. CDR3 amino acids: CSSSPHSDRGFYNEQFF. CDR3 nucleotides: TGTTCCAGCAGCCCGCACTCCGACAGAGGATTTTACAATGAGCAGTTCTTC.